The present T cell receptor beta chain was sequenced within a study of T cell repertoires in cytomegalovirus infection. In the study overall: HLA-B-restricted CMV epitopes that are well studied were used alongside recently identified HLA-C-restricted ones. CMV infection plus the matching HLA type was flagged by public TCR beta signatures. Notes on the study in general: It was HLA-C-restricted CMV-specific TCR beta clonotypes that dominated the response ex vivo.

A note on this clonotype: Its antigen is not known.

From the reads, TCRdb called clonotypes with MiXCR, one entry per CDR3 protein. The table has some 590,000 distinct CDR3 sequences, roughly 43% seen once. Trimming took 10 bases from V and 5 from J; bases not matched to a gene: 10. Germline V gives CDR1 SGHVS, CDR2 FNYEAQ. CDR3 size: 14 residues. This material consisted of cultured PBMCs, taken from culture after CMV antigen stimulation. This rearrangement joins TRBV7-6 to TRBJ2-1, with 8 bases that match TRBD1. This clonotype was sampled from a human donor in good health (CMV status not recorded). Some clones in this sample may be carry-over from other donors' samples. CDR3 loop: CATRDRREHNEQFF. CDR3 nucleotides: TGTGCCACCCGGGACAGGCGAGAACACAATGAGCAGTTCTTC.